This T cell receptor (beta chain) was documented in a study of shared clonotypes between healthy human individuals (dated by TCRdb to 2019 to 2021). Regarding the complete study: The cohort included a few men and a couple of women between 18 and 49 years of age. To increase sequencing depth and limit assay-specific biases, TCR repertoire library preparation and sequencing were carried out by different laboratories using diverse techniques. Per donor, leukapheresis produced somewhere between about 0.85 and 9.5 billion PBMCs. To estimate repertoire size and how much clonotype sharing occurs between individuals, the study deeply sequenced the blood TCR repertoires of several healthy adults. For each donor, CD4 naive and CD4 memory were each run on three plates, CD8 naive on two plates, and CD8 memory on one plate. Summary of the overall study and its limitations: Sampling was restricted to blood, and TCR repertoires in tissues likely differ from the TCR repertoires found in blood. Across four donors, approximately 4.9% of naive CD4, over 3% of naive CD8, 2% to 2.5% of memory CD4, and about 0.44% of memory CD8 clonotypes were shared. Incomplete sequencing was indicated by rarefaction of sorted-subset datasets, despite the large sequencing depth. Pairwise subsampling indicated that sequencing depth was expected to affect the degree of clonotype sharing among donors. Higher generation probabilities were observed for clonotypes shared by all four sorted-subset donors than for non-shared clonotypes. Larger estimated clonotype richness was generally found for naive subsets than for memory subsets. The small number of donors limited the genetic and exposure-history diversity represented.

Donors were healthy HIV-negative adults with no recently reported acute infections or vaccinations. Only Caucasian adults living in Nashville, Tennessee, USA were represented among the donors. CD4+ T cells were enriched by magnetic negative selection; naive cells were then positively selected on CD45RA, and the negative fraction formed the memory subset. Blood was collected by leukapheresis, and PBMCs were isolated by Ficoll-Histopaque density gradient centrifugation and then cryopreserved in liquid nitrogen vapor phase. Analytical flow cytometry was used to check the purity and quantity of every magnetically sorted T cell population. From each sorted fraction, genomic DNA was isolated and quantified by UV absorbance on a Nanodrop 2000c. The table lists this clone with a count of one. Its specific antigen is unknown. One end of the junction does not line up with germline, which may come from a read error.

Using the deep immunoSEQ assay, TCR CDR3 regions were amplified from genomic DNA by multiplex PCR. Extracted genomic DNA from each cell subset was distributed evenly across all wells of several immunoSEQ 96-well plates, and each plate was treated as a replicate. For sorted subsets, 150 to 250 ng genomic DNA, equal to 30,000 or so T cell genomes, was loaded into each replicate PCR. Purified libraries were quantified with a Qubit 3.0 fluorometer, sized on a Bioanalyzer 2100, and re-quantified with the KAPA Library Quantification kit. Every immunoSEQ 96-well plate was sequenced on a separate single-read 150-cycle Illumina NextSeq 550 flow cell. The original pipeline was this. Because the immunoSEQ output included only junctional sequences and no quality scores, the filtering could not be the same as the filtering used for full-length reads. Sequences were annotated with PyIR, a Python wrapper for IgBLAST v1.9, using IMGT germline references to assign V/J genes and CDR3. Reads were removed for weak V/J assignments (E-value above 1e-6), missing CDR3, stop codons, out-of-frame junctions, or ambiguous translated residues. V3J clonotypes were defined by identical inferred V gene, J gene, and CDR3 amino acid sequence. Percentage overlap between repertoires was computed as shared unique clonotypes divided by the size of the smaller repertoire. RTK rarefaction, the Chao1 estimator, and Recon v2.1 estimates of unobserved clonotypes were used to assess repertoire richness. Generation probabilities for all TCRbeta clonotypes obtained by the gDNA method from a few donors were computed using OLGA. TCRdb took over this immuneACCESS table, retaining in-frame rearrangements with V and J assigned. Such tables are incomplete; in checked studies, under half of the missing clones stem from an unresolved V gene, and the remainder is unexplained. V and J calls and clone size come straight from that table; D and trimming were deduced from the DNA. The sample yields a few million clones; over 85% were counted once. The ten largest clones capture about 0.39% of the sample.

Including the terminal cysteine and phenylalanine, the CDR3 comprises 12 residues. This entry keeps only the CDR3 DNA: 36 bases, framed from base 1. Via the germline V gene (reference sequence), CDR1 is MNHEY and CDR2 SMNVEV. In this chain, TRBV27 is recombined with TRBJ2-7, with the D call tentatively TRBD1 or TRBD2, each fitting 5 bases. The sequence came from a man aged 18 to 35 in good health. Some clones in this sample may be carry-over from other donors' samples. Sequencing used naive CD4+ T cells from PBMCs. The cell subset or site label on this specimen signifies: CD45RA+ positively selected. The CDR3 region reads CASSLGRMQLLF. The base sequence is TGTGCCAGCAGTTTGGGACGAATGCAACTTCTCTTC.